Included here is one T cell receptor (beta chain) sequence, with context. Its antigen is unidentified. Regarding time point: baseline, week 1 (first vaccination visit). The treatment here: pre-vaccination baseline after standard-of-care therapy. The donors' diagnosis was new WHO grade 3 or 4 astrocytoma that was IDH1-mutant and ATRX-lost. This record belongs to a study of a mutant IDH1 vaccine in newly diagnosed glioma. Study summary: Receipt of radiotherapy, temozolomide, or both preceded the study, and most received both. Study conclusions and caveats: It seemed that pseudoprogression was not linked to changes in the top peripheral T cell clonotypes.

The assay was immunoSEQ multiplex PCR, and TCRdb's table has in-frame clones only and misses some. The sample has just under 95,000 clones, roughly 85% seen once; the top ten hold 6% to 9.5%. The sequences come from PBMCs, collected from a glioma patient treated with radiotherapy, temozolomide or both. This TCR was sampled from a woman in her 50s with glioma.

CDR3 amino acids: CASSNAGGPALSTDTQYF. The CDR3 DNA follows: TGTGCCAGCAGCAATGCGGGGGGGCCCGCCTTAAGCACAGATACGCAGTATTTT. V usage is TRBV9 and J usage is TRBJ2-3; 9 bases align to TRBD2. CDR3 size: 18 residues. CDR1 SGDLS and CDR2 YYNGEE come from the germline V gene. J gave up 0 bases and V 4 bases, and 12 bases lay outside the gene matches.